This T cell receptor beta chain was observed in a study of radiotherapy plus CTLA-4 blockade in lung cancer (dated by TCRdb to between 2018 and 2020). Concerning the study at large: Objective responses were observed in more than 15% of enrolled patients, and disease control was achieved in about 32%.

Library method: the immunoSEQ multiplex PCR assay. Imported from immuneACCESS, the table was reduced by TCRdb to in-frame sequences with V and J called. These copies leave out some clones; in studies compared against another copy, an unresolved V gene accounts for under half, and the cause of the remainder is not known. In this sample the table shows 24,000 or so clones, 73% of which occur a single time. The ten largest clones add up to more than 3.5% of the sample. Overall study outcomes, separate from this receptor: Early dynamic changes in blood T cell clones, together with increased serum interferon-beta after radiation, were reported as the strongest predictors of response. TCR clones derived from tumors expanded in peripheral blood after treatment with radiotherapy and ipilimumab.

In the germline V gene (reference sequence), CDR1 corresponds to GTSNPN and CDR2 to SVGIG. V is cut back by 2 bases and J by 7 bases, with 11 bases in the junction unmatched. Spanning cysteine to phenylalanine, the CDR3 consists of 15 amino acids. The entry retains the CDR3 DNA only, 45 bases that are in frame from base 1. The study tested focal radiation therapy combined with CTLA-4 blockade (ipilimumab) in patients with chemo-refractory metastatic non-small-cell lung cancer. With respect to this clone: Its antigen remains unidentified. Base qualities were left out, and no much larger clone turns up one base away.

The source material was peripheral blood, sampled from a patient treated with radiotherapy plus ipilimumab. The sequence was collected from a human donor with non-small cell lung cancer who had stable disease on radiotherapy plus ipilimumab. The receptor chain draws on TRBV30 and TRBJ2-1; 7 bases in between match TRBD2. In nucleotides, the sequence is TGTGCCTGGAGTAACCCCGGGGAGGGGATTAATGAGCAGTTCTTC. Translated, it reads CAWSNPGEGINEQFF.